The clone carrying this T cell receptor (beta chain) was seen a handful of times. TCRdb reanalysed the 5' RACE reads using MiXCR and keeps one entry per CDR3 protein. The top ten hold 20% to 25% of the sample, which has 280,000 or so distinct CDR3 sequences, about a sixth seen once. The entry originates in a study of T-cell memory formation after mild COVID-19. This sequence was found in a young man who had mild COVID-19 (a few samples of this study predate the infection). Cell type and time point are not known. Sequenced: PBMCs or a T cell subset sorted from them (not recorded which).

The CDR3 spells CASTLEVQGYEQYF. The CDR3 nucleotides read TGTGCCAGCACTCTCGAGGTGCAGGGCTACGAGCAGTACTTC. V and J are TRBV7-9 and TRBJ2-7, with a possible D match to TRBD1 (5 bases). V gave up 7 bases and J gave up 3 bases, with 16 bases separating them. This CDR3 has 14 amino acids. In germline, CDR1 is SEHNR, CDR2 FQNEAQ (reference sequence).